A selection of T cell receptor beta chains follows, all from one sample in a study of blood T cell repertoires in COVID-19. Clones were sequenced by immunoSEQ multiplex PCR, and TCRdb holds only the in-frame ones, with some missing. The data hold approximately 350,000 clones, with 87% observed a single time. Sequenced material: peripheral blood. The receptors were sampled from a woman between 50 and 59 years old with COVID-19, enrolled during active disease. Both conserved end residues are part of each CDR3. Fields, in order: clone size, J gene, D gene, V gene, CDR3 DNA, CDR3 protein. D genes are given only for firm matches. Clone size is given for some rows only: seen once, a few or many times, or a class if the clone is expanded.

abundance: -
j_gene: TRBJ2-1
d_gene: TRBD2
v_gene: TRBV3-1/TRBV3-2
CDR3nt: TGTGCCAGCAGCCACGAACTAGCGGATTACAATGAGCAGTTCTTC
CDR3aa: CASSHELADYNEQFF

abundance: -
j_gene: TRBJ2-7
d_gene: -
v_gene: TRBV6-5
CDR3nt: TGTGCCAGCAGTTCCGCCTTGAGGGCCTACGAGCAGTACTTC
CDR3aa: CASSSALRAYEQYF

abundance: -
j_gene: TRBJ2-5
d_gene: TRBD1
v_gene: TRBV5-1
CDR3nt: TGCGCCAGCAAAACGGGACAGGGTAGAGAGACCCAGTACTTC
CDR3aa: CASKTGQGRETQYF

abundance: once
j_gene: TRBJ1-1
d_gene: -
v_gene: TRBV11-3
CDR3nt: TGTGCCAGCAGCTCCTCAGTCACTGAAGCTTTCTTT
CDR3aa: CASSSSVTEAFF

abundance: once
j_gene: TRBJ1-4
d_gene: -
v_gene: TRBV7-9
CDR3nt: TGTGCCAGCAGCTTAGCGCGGGGTGAAAAACTGTTTTTT
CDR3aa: CASSLARGEKLFF

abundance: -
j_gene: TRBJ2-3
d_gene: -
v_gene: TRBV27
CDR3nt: TGTGCCAGCAGTTCCTTACGACAAACTAGCACAGATACGCAGTATTTT
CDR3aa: CASSSLRQTSTDTQYF

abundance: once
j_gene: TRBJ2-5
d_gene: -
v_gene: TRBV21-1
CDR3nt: TGTGCCAGCGGGGCAGCCCCTGGACAAGAGACCCAGTACTTC
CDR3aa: CASGAAPGQETQYF

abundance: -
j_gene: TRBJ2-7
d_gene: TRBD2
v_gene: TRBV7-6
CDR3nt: TGTGCCAGCAGCTTAGCGCAAGGCGGGAGGTACGAGCAGTACTTC
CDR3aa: CASSLAQGGRYEQYF

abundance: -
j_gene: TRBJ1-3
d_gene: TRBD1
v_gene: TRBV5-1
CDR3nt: TGCGCCAGCAGCTTTAAGACAGGGAATTATGACACCATATATTTT
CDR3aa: CASSFKTGNYDTIYF

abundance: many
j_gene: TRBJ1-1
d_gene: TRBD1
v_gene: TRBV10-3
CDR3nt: TGTGCCATCAGTATTACAGGGGCCCGGACTGAAGCTTTCTTT
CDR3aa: CAISITGARTEAFF

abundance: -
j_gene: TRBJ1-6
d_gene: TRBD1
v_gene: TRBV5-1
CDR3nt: TGCGCCAGCAGCTCCGTTGGGGCGTCAGGGGGAATTTCACCCCTCCACTTT
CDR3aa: CASSSVGASGGISPLHF

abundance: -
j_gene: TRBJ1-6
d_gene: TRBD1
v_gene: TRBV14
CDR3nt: TGTGCCAGCAGCCAACGACGAACCGGGACAGTACCCTATAATTCACCCCTCCACTTT
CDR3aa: CASSQRRTGTVPYNSPLHF

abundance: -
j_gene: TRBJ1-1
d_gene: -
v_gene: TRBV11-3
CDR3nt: TGTGCCAGCAGCTTAGAGCGGGGACGTAGGACTGAAGCTTTCTTT
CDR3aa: CASSLERGRRTEAFF

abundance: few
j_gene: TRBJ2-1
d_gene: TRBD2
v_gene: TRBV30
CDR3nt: TGTGCCTGGAATAGCGGGAGCTCCTACAATGAGCAGTTCTTC
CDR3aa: CAWNSGSSYNEQFF

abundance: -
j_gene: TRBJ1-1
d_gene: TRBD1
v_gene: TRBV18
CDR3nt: TGTGCCAGCTCACCTGACAGGGGTGTGGGTGAAGCTTTCTTT
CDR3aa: CASSPDRGVGEAFF

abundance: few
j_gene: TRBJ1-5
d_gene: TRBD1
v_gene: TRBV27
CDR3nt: TGTGCCAGCAGTTTATCGCTCACAGGGGCGAGACAGCCCCAGCATTTT
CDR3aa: CASSLSLTGARQPQHF

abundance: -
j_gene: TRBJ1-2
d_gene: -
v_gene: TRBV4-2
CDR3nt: TGTGCCAGCACCCCAAACGAATTATACCAGGGTCGCGGCTATGGCTACACCTTC
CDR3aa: CASTPNELYQGRGYGYTF

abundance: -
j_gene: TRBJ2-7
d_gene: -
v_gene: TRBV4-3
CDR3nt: TGCGCCAGCAGCCAACTGGGGGCCCACGAGCAGTACTTC
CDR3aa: CASSQLGAHEQYF

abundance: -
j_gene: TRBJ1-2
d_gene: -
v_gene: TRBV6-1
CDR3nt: TGTGCCAGCAGTGAAGGGGGAGGGTGGGAAACCTATGGCTACACCTTC
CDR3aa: CASSEGGGWETYGYTF

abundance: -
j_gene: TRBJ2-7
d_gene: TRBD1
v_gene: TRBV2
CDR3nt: TGTGCCAGCAGTGTCGAGACAGGGTCTTCCTACGAGCAGTACTTC
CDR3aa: CASSVETGSSYEQYF

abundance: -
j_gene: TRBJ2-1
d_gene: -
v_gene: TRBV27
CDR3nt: TGTGCCAGCAGCCCTAGGCGTACCGCCTACAATGAGCAGTTCTTC
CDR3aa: CASSPRRTAYNEQFF

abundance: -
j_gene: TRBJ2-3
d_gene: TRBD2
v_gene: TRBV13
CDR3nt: TGTGCCAGCAGCTCAGGACTAGATATGGTCTCTGCGACAGATACGCAGTATTTT
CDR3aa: CASSSGLDMVSATDTQYF

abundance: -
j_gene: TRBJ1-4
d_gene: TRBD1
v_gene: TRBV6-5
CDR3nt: TGTGCCAGCAGGTCGTCCGGGACAGTGGGGGAAAAACTGTTTTTT
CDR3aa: CASRSSGTVGEKLFF

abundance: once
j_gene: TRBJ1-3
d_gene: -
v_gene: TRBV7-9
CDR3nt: TGTGCCAGCAGCTTCCTAGGGGATTTAAACACCATATATTTT
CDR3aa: CASSFLGDLNTIYF

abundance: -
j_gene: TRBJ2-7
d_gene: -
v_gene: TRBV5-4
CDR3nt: TGTGCCAGCAGCTTGTCCCTCACGGGAGAGCAGTACTTC
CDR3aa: CASSLSLTGEQYF

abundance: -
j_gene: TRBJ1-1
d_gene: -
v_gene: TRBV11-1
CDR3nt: TGTGCCAGCAGCGCCAGGGGCTTAAACACTGAAGCTTTCTTT
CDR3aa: CASSARGLNTEAFF

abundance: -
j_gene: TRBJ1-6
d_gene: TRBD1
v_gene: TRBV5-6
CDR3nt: TGTGCCAGCAGCCATGGGACAGCCATTTATAATTCACCCCTCCACTTT
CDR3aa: CASSHGTAIYNSPLHF

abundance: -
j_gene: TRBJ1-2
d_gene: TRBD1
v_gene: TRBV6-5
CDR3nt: TGTGCCAGCAGTTCCCAGGGGGCGCTGGACTATGGCTACACCTTC
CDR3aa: CASSSQGALDYGYTF

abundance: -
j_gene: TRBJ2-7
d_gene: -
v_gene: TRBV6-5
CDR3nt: TGTGCCAGCTCCTCTCCCAGGGATTCTTCCTACGAGCAGTACTTC
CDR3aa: CASSSPRDSSYEQYF

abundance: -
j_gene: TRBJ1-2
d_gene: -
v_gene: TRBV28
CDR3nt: TGTGCCAGCAGTTTAGGGCCTATTGGCTACACCTTC
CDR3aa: CASSLGPIGYTF

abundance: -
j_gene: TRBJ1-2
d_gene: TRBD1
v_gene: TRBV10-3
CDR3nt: TGTGCCATCACCGGACAGGGCCGGGGCTATGGCTACACCTTC
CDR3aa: CAITGQGRGYGYTF

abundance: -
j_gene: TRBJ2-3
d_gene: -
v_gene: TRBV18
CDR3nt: TGTGCCAGCTCAAGGGGCACGGGCACAGATACGCAGTATTTT
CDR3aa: CASSRGTGTDTQYF

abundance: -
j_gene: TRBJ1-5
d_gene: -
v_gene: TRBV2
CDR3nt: TGTGCCAGCACCATACGACAGGGCAATCAGCCCCAGCATTTT
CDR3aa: CASTIRQGNQPQHF

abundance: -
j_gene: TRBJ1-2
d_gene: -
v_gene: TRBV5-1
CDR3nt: TGCGCCAGCAGCGAACAGGGCGACTATGGCTACACCTTC
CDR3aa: CASSEQGDYGYTF

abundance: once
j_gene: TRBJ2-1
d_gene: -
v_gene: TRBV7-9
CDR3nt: TGTGCCAGCAGCCTCTACAGGGTAAGCAACAATGAGCAGTTCTTC
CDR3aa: CASSLYRVSNNEQFF

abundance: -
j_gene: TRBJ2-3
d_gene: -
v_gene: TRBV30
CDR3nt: TGTGCCTGGAGTGTTTATGGGCTTCGCGGGAGCACAGATACGCAGTATTTT
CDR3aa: CAWSVYGLRGSTDTQYF

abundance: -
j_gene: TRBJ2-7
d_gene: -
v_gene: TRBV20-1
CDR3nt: TGCAGTGGTTTGGGGCTCTACGAGCAGTACTTC
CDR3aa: CSGLGLYEQYF

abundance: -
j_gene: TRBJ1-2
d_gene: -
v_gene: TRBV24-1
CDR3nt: TGTGCCACCAGTGAGGCAGGAACGAAAGGCTACACCTTC
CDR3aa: CATSEAGTKGYTF

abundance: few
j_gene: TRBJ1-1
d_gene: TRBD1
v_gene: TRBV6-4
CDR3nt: TGTGCCAGCAGCCCCGGGGCAGGGGGGAACACTGAAGCTTTCTTT
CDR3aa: CASSPGAGGNTEAFF

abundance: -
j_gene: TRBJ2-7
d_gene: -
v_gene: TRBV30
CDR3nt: TGTGCCTGGAGTGTACGGATTAGCGACGAGCAGTACTTC
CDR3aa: CAWSVRISDEQYF

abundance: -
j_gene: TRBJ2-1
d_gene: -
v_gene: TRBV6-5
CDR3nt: TGTGCCAGCAGGAGTGGCGGCTCCTACAATGAGCAGTTCTTC
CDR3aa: CASRSGGSYNEQFF

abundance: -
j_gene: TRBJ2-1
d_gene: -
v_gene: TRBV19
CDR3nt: TGTGCCAGTAGTATGGGAGGGGGATACAATGAGCAGTTCTTC
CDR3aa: CASSMGGGYNEQFF

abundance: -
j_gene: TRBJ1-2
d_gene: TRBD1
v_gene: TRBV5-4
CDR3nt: TGTGCCAGCAGCTTAACAGGGGAAGGTGGCTACACCTTC
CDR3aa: CASSLTGEGGYTF

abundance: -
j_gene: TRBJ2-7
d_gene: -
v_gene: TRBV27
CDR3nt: TGTGCCAGCACGCCCCGAGGGGGCTACGAGCAGTACTTC
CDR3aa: CASTPRGGYEQYF

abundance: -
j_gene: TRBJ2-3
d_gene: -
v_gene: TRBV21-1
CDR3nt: TGTGCCAGCAGCAACGGTAGCGGGAGAACTAGCACAGATACGCAGTATTTT
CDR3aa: CASSNGSGRTSTDTQYF

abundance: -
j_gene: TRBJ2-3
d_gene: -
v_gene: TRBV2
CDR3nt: TGTGCCAGCGTTTCCACTAGCCACGATACGCAGTATTTT
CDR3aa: CASVSTSHDTQYF

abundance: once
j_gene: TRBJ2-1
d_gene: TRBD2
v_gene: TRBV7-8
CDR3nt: TGTGCCAGCAGCTTATTCGGAGCGGGAGGGCCGGATGAGCAGTTCTTC
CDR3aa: CASSLFGAGGPDEQFF